A selection of T cell receptor beta chains follows, all from one sample in a study of response to subunit inactivated influenza vaccine. TCRdb independently ran MiXCR on the RT-PCR reads; one entry per CDR3 protein. This sample carries under 850,000 distinct CDR3 sequences, roughly 18% of them seen once, and the ten largest clones take approximately 11%. Sequenced here: PBMCs from blood, sampled more than 4 days after vaccination. The receptors come from a man over 45 who received an inactivated influenza vaccine. CDR3s include the opening cysteine and the closing phenylalanine or tryptophan. D genes are given only for firm matches. For some rows the clone size is stated as once, few or many, or as a class when expanded; others skip it.

j_gene | v_gene | d_gene | abundance | CDR3aa | CDR3nt
TRBJ2-7 | TRBV20-1 | - | few | CSAPGSVGPYEQYF | TGCAGTGCGCCGGGTAGCGTCGGTCCCTACGAGCAGTACTTC
TRBJ2-1 | TRBV15 | - | many | CATSNSGNRPYNEQFF | TGTGCCACCAGCAACTCAGGGAACCGCCCCTACAATGAGCAGTTCTTC
TRBJ1-2 | TRBV15 | TRBD1 | few | CATSSTGDIYGYTF | TGTGCCACCAGCAGCACAGGGGATATCTATGGCTACACCTTC
TRBJ1-1 | TRBV28 | - | - | CASRRGDVSMNTEAFF | TGTGCCAGCAGGAGGGGGGACGTCTCCATGAACACTGAAGCTTTCTTT
TRBJ1-1 | TRBV18 | - | - | CASSPTRENTEAFF | TGTGCCAGCTCACCAACGCGAGAAAACACTGAAGCTTTCTTT
TRBJ2-3 | TRBV6-1 | - | - | CASTPHPGWSDTQYF | TGTGCCAGCACTCCCCATCCCGGATGGTCAGATACGCAGTATTTT
TRBJ2-6 | TRBV18 | - | - | CASSPLGRPGANVLTF | TGTGCCAGCTCACCACTGGGTCGCCCTGGGGCCAACGTCCTGACTTTC
TRBJ2-3 | TRBV7-8 | - | - | CASSLYVLEVSTDTQYF | TGTGCCAGCAGCTTATATGTTCTCGAAGTCTCCACAGATACGCAGTATTTT
TRBJ1-5 | TRBV12-3/TRBV12-4 | - | - | CASSDRANLNQPQHF | TGTGCCAGCAGCGACCGGGCCAACCTCAATCAGCCCCAGCATTTT
TRBJ2-5 | TRBV9 | - | - | CASSVVGSPQETQYF | TGTGCCAGCAGCGTAGTCGGCAGTCCCCAAGAGACCCAGTACTTC
TRBJ2-1 | TRBV12-3/TRBV12-4 | TRBD1 | few | CASNLNRDRYNEQFF | TGTGCCAGCAACCTTAACCGGGACAGGTACAATGAGCAGTTCTTC
TRBJ2-1 | TRBV5-1 | - | few | CASSLGGALHNEQFF | TGCGCCAGCAGCCTTGGGGGGGCGCTCCACAATGAGCAGTTCTTC
TRBJ2-1 | TRBV29-1 | - | many | CSVDRGISYNEQFF | TGCAGCGTTGATCGGGGGATCTCCTACAATGAGCAGTTCTTC
TRBJ2-1 | TRBV7-6 | TRBD2 | - | CASSLRLAGEDEQFF | TGTGCCAGCAGCCTAAGACTAGCGGGAGAGGATGAGCAGTTCTTC
TRBJ2-7 | TRBV7-9 | - | many | CASSLAWAGGEQYF | TGTGCCAGCAGCTTAGCGTGGGCGGGTGGCGAGCAGTACTTC
TRBJ2-5 | TRBV5-1 | TRBD1 | few | CASSRAGTGEETQYF | TGCGCCAGCAGCAGAGCCGGGACAGGGGAAGAGACCCAGTACTTC
TRBJ1-2 | TRBV12-3/TRBV12-4 | TRBD1 | few | CASLQGGPGDGYTF | TGTGCCAGCCTACAGGGGGGGCCGGGGGATGGCTACACCTTC
TRBJ2-7 | TRBV6-2/TRBV6-3 | - | - | CASRDGTVPTKQYF | TGTGCCAGCAGGGATGGGACGGTACCTACGAAGCAGTACTTC
TRBJ2-7 | TRBV5-1 | TRBD1 | many | CASSPGQGYYEQYF | TGCGCCAGCAGCCCCGGACAGGGGTATTACGAGCAGTACTTC
TRBJ1-5 | TRBV20-1 | - | - | CSARPPGVNQPQHF | TGCAGTGCTAGACCCCCGGGAGTAAATCAGCCCCAGCATTTT
TRBJ2-3 | TRBV15 | TRBD2 | few | CATSIPGGDDTQYF | TGTGCCACCAGCATACCGGGAGGGGACGATACGCAGTATTTT
TRBJ2-7 | TRBV4-3 | TRBD1 | - | CASSQGLGTGAYEQYF | TGCGCCAGCAGCCAAGGTTTAGGGACAGGGGCGTACGAGCAGTACTTC
TRBJ2-1 | TRBV5-1 | TRBD2 | few | CASSQPTSGRAGTSEQFF | TGCGCCAGCAGCCAACCGACTAGCGGGAGGGCCGGAACTAGTGAGCAGTTCTTC
TRBJ1-2 | TRBV5-1 | - | - | CASRPDGGNYGYTF | TGCGCCAGCAGACCCGACGGTGGGAACTATGGCTACACCTTC
TRBJ2-1 | TRBV11-2 | - | many | CASSFLATTPYNEQFF | TGTGCCAGCAGCTTTCTAGCGACTACTCCCTACAATGAGCAGTTCTTC
TRBJ2-3 | TRBV29-1 | - | many | CSVAGTLTDTQYF | TGCAGCGTGGCCGGGACACTCACAGATACGCAGTATTTT
TRBJ1-5 | TRBV28 | TRBD1 | - | CASSWTGLEQPQHF | TGTGCCAGCAGTTGGACAGGGCTGGAACAGCCCCAGCATTTT
TRBJ2-7 | TRBV6-5 | - | few | CATGPSSYEQYF | TGTGCCACAGGTCCGAGCTCCTACGAGCAGTACTTC
TRBJ2-7 | TRBV12-3/TRBV12-4 | TRBD1 | - | CASTRQGSYEQYF | TGTGCCAGCACGAGACAGGGCTCCTACGAGCAGTACTTC
TRBJ2-2 | TRBV7-8 | - | - | CASSLDAHLNTGELFF | TGTGCCAGCAGCTTGGACGCTCACCTAAACACCGGGGAGCTGTTTTTT
TRBJ2-3 | TRBV6-2/TRBV6-3 | TRBD1 | - | CASSYSTARDRVIDTQYF | TGTGCCAGCAGTTACTCGACGGCTCGAGACAGGGTTATAGATACGCAGTATTTT
TRBJ2-1 | TRBV20-1 | TRBD1 | - | CSARGRGPNEQFF | TGCAGTGCCCGAGGTAGGGGGCCGAATGAGCAGTTCTTC
TRBJ2-5 | TRBV5-1 | TRBD2 | few | CASSLVREGAETQYF | TGCGCCAGCAGCTTGGTCAGGGAGGGAGCGGAGACCCAGTACTTC
TRBJ2-7 | TRBV30 | TRBD1 | - | CAWRITGVQSLEQYF | TGTGCCTGGAGAATTACAGGGGTCCAGAGCTTAGAGCAGTACTTC
TRBJ2-1 | TRBV10-2 | - | - | CASASPGTARDEQFF | TGCGCCAGCGCCAGCCCTGGGACCGCACGTGATGAGCAGTTCTTC
TRBJ2-1 | TRBV20-1 | - | - | CSASTRSGTDEQFF | TGCAGTGCTAGTACGCGTAGCGGGACAGATGAGCAGTTCTTC
TRBJ1-4 | TRBV3-1 | - | many | CASSQDLGKLFF | TGTGCCAGCAGCCAAGATCTAGGGAAACTGTTTTTT
TRBJ1-2 | TRBV15 | - | - | CATSIEKGEGGYTF | TGTGCCACCAGCATCGAAAAGGGAGAAGGGGGCTACACCTTC
TRBJ2-1 | TRBV29-1 | TRBD2 | few | CSVFGGGNEQFF | TGCAGCGTTTTTGGCGGGGGGAATGAGCAGTTCTTC
TRBJ1-2 | TRBV20-1 | - | few | CSATSGIRYGYTF | TGCAGTGCTACGTCCGGGATCCGCTATGGCTACACCTTC
TRBJ1-3 | TRBV11-2 | - | few | CASSSSRSGNTIYF | TGTGCCAGCAGCTCATCCCGCTCTGGAAACACCATATATTTT
TRBJ2-2 | TRBV5-1 | - | - | CASSSADHGELFF | TGCGCCAGCAGCTCCGCCGATCACGGGGAGCTGTTTTTT